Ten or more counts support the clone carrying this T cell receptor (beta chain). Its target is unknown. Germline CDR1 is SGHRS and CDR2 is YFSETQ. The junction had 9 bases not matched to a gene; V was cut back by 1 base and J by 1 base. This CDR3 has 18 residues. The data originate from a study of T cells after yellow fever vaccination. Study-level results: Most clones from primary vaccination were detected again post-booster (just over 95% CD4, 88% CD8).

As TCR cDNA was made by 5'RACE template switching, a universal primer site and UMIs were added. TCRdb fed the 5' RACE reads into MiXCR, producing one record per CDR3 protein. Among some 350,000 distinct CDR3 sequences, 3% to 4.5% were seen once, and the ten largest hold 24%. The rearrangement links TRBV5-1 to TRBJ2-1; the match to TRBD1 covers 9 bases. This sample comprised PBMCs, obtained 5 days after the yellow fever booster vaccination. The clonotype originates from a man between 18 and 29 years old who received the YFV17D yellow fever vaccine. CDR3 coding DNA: TGCGCCAGCAGCTTGACAGGGGGCGAAACCCGTTCCTACAATGAGCAGTTCTTC. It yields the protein CASSLTGGETRSYNEQFF.